The sequence of this T cell receptor beta chain was determined in a study of early T cells in non-severe SARS-CoV-2 infection. Study context: The study sequenced bulk RNA from unsorted whole blood, with chains unpaired.

TCRdb used MiXCR to reprocess the 5' RACE reads, holding one entry per CDR3 protein. The sample has 60,000 or so distinct CDR3 sequences, around 12% seen once. This CDR3 has 14 residues. With 5 bases clipped from V and 3 bases from J, the junction kept 6 bases outside the gene matches. CDR1 and CDR2 (germline): GTSNPN, SVGIG (reference sequence). A few counts support this clonotype. The TCR was taken from an adult who was a healthcare worker with PCR-confirmed SARS-CoV-2 infection or an uninfected control (not recorded which). The chain is built from TRBV30 and TRBJ1-3, with 8 nucleotides matching TRBD1. The material sequenced was whole blood. The CDR3 nucleotides are TGTGCCTGGGTCGACAGGGGCGGTGGAAACACCATATATTTT. Translation: CAWVDRGGGNTIYF.